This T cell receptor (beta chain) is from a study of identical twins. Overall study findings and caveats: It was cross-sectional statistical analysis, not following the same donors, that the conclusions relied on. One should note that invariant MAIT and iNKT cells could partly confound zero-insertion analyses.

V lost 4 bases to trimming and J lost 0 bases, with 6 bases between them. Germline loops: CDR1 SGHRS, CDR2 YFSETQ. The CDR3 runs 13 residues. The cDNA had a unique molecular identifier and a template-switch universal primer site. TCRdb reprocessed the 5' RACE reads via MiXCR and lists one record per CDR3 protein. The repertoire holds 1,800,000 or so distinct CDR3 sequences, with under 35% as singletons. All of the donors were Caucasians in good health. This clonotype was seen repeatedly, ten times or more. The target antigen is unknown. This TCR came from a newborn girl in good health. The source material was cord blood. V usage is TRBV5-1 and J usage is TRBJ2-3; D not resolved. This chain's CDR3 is CASSNPSTDTQYF. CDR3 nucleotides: TGCGCCAGCAGCAACCCTAGCACAGATACGCAGTATTTT.